This TCR beta chain was observed in a study of blood T cell repertoires in COVID-19. In this sample, this clone turned up once. Here immunoSEQ multiplex PCR was the method, and the copy in TCRdb shows in-frame clones only, minus some. The data hold about 74,000 clones, with 85% to 95% observed a single time. The sample consisted of peripheral blood. The receptor was isolated from a woman aged 60-75 years with active COVID-19.

CDR3 nucleotide sequence: TGTGCCAGCAGGCGAACAGCGGGCCCCCAAGAGACCCAGTACTTC. This encodes CASRRTAGPQETQYF. This chain uses TRBV6-5 with TRBJ2-5; TRBD2 might be the D (6 bases). The germline V gene encodes CDR1 MNHEY and CDR2 SVGAGI. Trimming shortened V by 6 bases and J by 1 base, and 15 bases separated the two germline ends. The CDR3 loop spans 15 amino acids.